The 2 T cell receptor beta chains below all came from one sample that was sequenced in a study of blood T cell repertoires in COVID-19 (dated by TCRdb to the early 2020s). Receptor libraries were prepared by the immunoSEQ multiplex PCR assay. TCRdb provides this immuneACCESS table in a form limited to in-frame rearrangements. Some clones are lacking; in checked studies, under half of them reflect an unresolved V gene, and why the rest are absent is not known. The sample yields some 290,000 clones; about 90% were counted once. About 12% of the sample is taken by the ten largest. Sequencing was performed on peripheral blood. The receptors originated from a woman aged 25 to 45 with COVID-19, enrolled during active disease.

At least ten counts were recorded for this clone. The chain carries TRBV19 and TRBJ1-4; no reliable D call. The germline V gene has CDR1 LNHDA and CDR2 SQIVND (reference sequence). The V end was cut by 6 bases, the J end by 8 bases, with 10 bases between. CDR3 length: 12 amino acids. CDR3 region: CASRARFEKLFF. As DNA, the CDR3 is TGTGCCAGTAGAGCCCGTTTCGAAAAACTGTTTTTT.

Only a few counts were recorded for this clone. The chain uses TRBV5-4 and TRBJ1-2; D is unresolved. The CDR3 is 14 amino acids. Germline V gene data show CDR1 as SGHNT and CDR2 as YYREEE (reference sequence). Deletions cut 3 bases from V and 5 bases from J, with 14 bases between. The CDR3 reads CASSSSARLYGYTF. The CDR3, as DNA: TGTGCCAGCAGCTCTAGCGCGAGACTTTATGGCTACACCTTC.